This TCR beta chain comes out of a study of T-cell reconstitution after alpha-beta-depleted transplantation in children. Unique molecular identifiers were used to barcode this TCRbeta library. TCRdb fed the PCR reads into MiXCR, producing one record per CDR3 protein. The top ten hold 3.5% to 5% of the sample, which has over 550,000 distinct CDR3 sequences, roughly a tenth seen once. This clonotype was observed a few times. CDR1 and CDR2 (germline): SGHTA, FQGNSA. Deletions cut 6 bases from V and 5 bases from J, with 8 bases between. This CDR3 is 12 amino acids long. The clonotype comes from a human donor who donated a stem cell graft to a child with acute myeloid leukemia. Source: PBMCs from the stem cell graft donor, taken from the stem cell graft. The rearrangement joins TRBV7-2 to TRBJ1-3; D unresolved. The CDR3 DNA sequence: TGTGCCAGCAGTCCCAGCCGAAACACCATATATTTT. Translated: CASSPSRNTIYF. The full variable domain, its missing parts supplied by reference TRBV7-2 and TRBJ1-3, is GAGVSQSPSNKVTEKGKDVELRCDPISGHTALYWYRQSLGQGLEFLIYFQGNSAPDKSGLPSDRFSAERTGGSVSTLTIQRTQQEDSAVYLCASSPSRNTIYFGEGSWLTVV.